These 6 T cell receptor beta chains were sequenced from one sample in a study of blood T cell repertoires in COVID-19. Profiling relied on immunoSEQ multiplex PCR, and the TCRdb table lists in-frame clones only, not all of them. Here the sample spans 150,000 or so clones, approximately 81% being singletons. The sequencing input was PBMCs or T cells enriched from blood (not recorded which). These receptors were collected from a woman in her thirties or forties with acute COVID-19.

The V gene is TRBV3-1 (or the pseudogene TRBV3-2), the J gene TRBJ1-2; TRBD1 aligns across 8 bases. The CDR3 extends over 18 amino acids. Germline CDR1 is LGHDT and CDR2 is YNNKEL (reference sequence). The V and J ends lost 4 bases and 3 bases, in that order; junction bases with no gene match: 16. The DNA of the CDR3 is TGTGCCAGCAGCCCTGCCCTGGGGACAGGACTCTTGCACTATGGCTACACCTTC. Its translation is CASSPALGTGLLHYGYTF.

The J gene is TRBJ1-1, the V gene TRBV6-5; possibly TRBD1 for D (6 bases). This CDR3 region has 13 residues. Per germline, CDR1 MNHEY and CDR2 SVGAGI. Trimming took off 10 bases at V and 5 bases at J, with 17 bases between the two ends. The CDR3 loop reads CANGVTGWTEAFF. The CDR3 DNA reads TGTGCCAATGGGGTGACAGGATGGACTGAAGCTTTCTTT.

The sample holds one count of this clone. V usage is TRBV4-2 and J usage is TRBJ2-7; no reliable D call. The length of the CDR3 is 16 residues. Trimming cost V 1 base and J 0 bases, with 13 bases left between them. Germline V gene data show CDR1 as LGHNA and CDR2 as YNFKEQ. In DNA form, the CDR3 reads TGTGCCAGCAGCCAAGCCGTCACAGCTACCTCCTACGAGCAGTACTTC. Residues: CASSQAVTATSYEQYF.

About this clone: The junction differs from germline at one of its ends, possibly a read error. The rearrangement links TRBV15 to TRBJ1-1; 10 bases map to TRBD1. CDR3 length: 14 amino acids. The germline CDR1 and CDR2 sequences are LNHNV and YYDKDF (reference sequence). CDR3 coding DNA: TGTGCCACCAGCAGTAGACAGGGGGCTACTGACGCTTTCTTT. This codes for CATSSRQGATDAFF.

Only a few counts were recorded for this clone. The J gene is TRBJ2-3, the V gene TRBV5-4; 9 bases agree with TRBD1. Germline V gives CDR1 SGHNT, CDR2 YYREEE (reference sequence). Unmatched junction bases numbered 2, after V lost 0 bases and J lost 3 bases. The CDR3 loop spans 15 amino acids. Here the CDR3 reads CASSLDRGLTDTQYF. Here the CDR3 DNA reads TGTGCCAGCAGCTTGGACAGGGGGCTAACAGATACGCAGTATTTT.

The chain combines TRBV5-4 with TRBJ2-7; perhaps TRBD1 as D (7 bases). This CDR3 is built from 16 residues. Between the trimmed V and J ends, which lost 2 bases and 5 bases, there was a span of 20 bases. From germline, CDR1 is SGHNT and CDR2 YYREEE (reference sequence). CDR3 nucleotide sequence: TGTGCCAGCAGCTTTGAGCTAGAACAGGGGAGGAACGAGCAGTACTTC. Amino acids: CASSFELEQGRNEQYF.